These 8 T cell receptor beta chains were all obtained from the same sample, sequenced in a study of radiotherapy plus CTLA-4 blockade in lung cancer. Here immunoSEQ multiplex PCR was the method, and the copy in TCRdb shows in-frame clones only, minus some. The data contain 50,000 to 85,000 clones, about four fifths of them singletons. The specimen comprised peripheral blood, sampled from a patient treated with radiotherapy plus ipilimumab. Receptor source: a human donor with non-small cell lung cancer who had a partial response to radiotherapy plus ipilimumab.

This clone was detected once. This chain's CDR3 is CASGLSWDRMSTNEKLFF. The CDR3 nucleotides are TGTGCCAGCGGATTATCTTGGGACAGAATGTCAACTAATGAAAAACTGTTTTTT. V is TRBV28 and J is TRBJ1-4, with TRBD1 matching 7 bases. Losses at the gene ends were 8 bases for V and 0 bases for J; bases not matched to a gene: 15. The CDR3 contains 18 residues. Looked up from germline, CDR1 is MDHEN and CDR2 is SYDVKM.

In this sample, this clone turned up many times. The CDR3 DNA reads as TGTGCCAGCAGCTCGGGACTAGGTTCCTACGAGCAGTACTTC. Translation gives CASSSGLGSYEQYF. V is TRBV5-4 and J is TRBJ2-7, with 8 bases matching TRBD2. Unmatched junction bases numbered 3, after V lost 3 bases and J lost 1 base. CDR3 length equals 14 residues. Germline values: CDR1 SGHNT, CDR2 YYREEE (reference sequence).

V is TRBV7-3 and J is TRBJ2-5; 10 bases fit TRBD1. Germline-derived CDR1 and CDR2 are SGHTA and FQGTGA. V was clipped by 5 bases and J by 4 bases; unmatched bases: 7. The CDR3 extends over 15 amino acids. The DNA for the CDR3 is TGTGCCAGCAGCCGAGGGACAGGGGCCGCAGAGACCCAGTACTTC. It encodes CASSRGTGAAETQYF. Based on the CDR3 plus reference TRBV7-3 and TRBJ2-5, the full variable domain is GAGVSQTPSNKVTEKGKYVELRCDPISGHTALYWYRQSLGQGPEFLIYFQGTGAADDSGLPNDRFFAVRPEGSVSTLKIQRTERGDSAVYLCASSRGTGAAETQYFGPGTRLLVL.

The rearrangement links TRBV10-2 to TRBJ2-2, with 8 bases fitting TRBD2. Germline CDR1 reads WSHSY; CDR2 reads SAAADI. The CDR3 runs 14 residues. J was trimmed by 7 bases and V by 6 bases; bases with no gene match: 7. The CDR3 loop reads CASRAGEVHGELFF. The CDR3 DNA follows: TGCGCCAGCAGAGCGGGAGAAGTGCACGGGGAGCTGTTTTTT.

The chain is built from TRBV5-8 and TRBJ2-2; 16 positions agree with TRBD2. The V and J ends lost 2 bases and 4 bases, in that order; junction bases with no gene match: 2. Germline lookup yields CDR1 SGHTS and CDR2 YDEGEE. CDR3 length: 17 amino acids. The CDR3 loop is CASSFGTSGRGTGELFF. CDR3 bases: TGTGCCAGCAGCTTCGGGACTAGCGGGAGGGGCACCGGGGAGCTGTTTTTT.

The chain has TRBV5-6 and TRBJ2-7, with D maybe TRBD1 (5 bases). The V and J ends lost 4 bases and 6 bases respectively, with 20 bases between them. Germline V gives CDR1 SGHDT, CDR2 YYEEEE. This CDR3 has 15 amino acids. The CDR3 DNA reads TGTGCCAGCAGCCCCGATGATGGGGCTAGGGGCGAGCAGTACTTC. Amino acid sequence: CASSPDDGARGEQYF.

The V and J genes are TRBV5-4 and TRBJ2-3, with 11 bases fitting TRBD2. Germline values: CDR1 SGHNT, CDR2 YYREEE (reference sequence). The CDR3 covers 16 residues. Trimming at V came to 4 bases and at J to 5 bases, leaving 9 bases not matched to a gene. The CDR3 bases are TGTGCCAGCAGCGGGGTACTAGCGGGAGCTGGAGATACGCAGTATTTT. It translates to CASSGVLAGAGDTQYF.

This clone showed up just a few times. The chain couples TRBV5-8 to TRBJ1-5; D is possibly TRBD1 (5 bases). The germline gives CDR1 SGHTS, CDR2 YDEGEE. The CDR3 has 16 residues. V lost 0 bases and J lost 2, with 12 bases in between. The CDR3 loop reads CASSLEGSVGNQPQHF. The CDR3 DNA reads as TGTGCCAGCAGCTTGGAGGGGTCTGTTGGCAATCAGCCCCAGCATTTT.